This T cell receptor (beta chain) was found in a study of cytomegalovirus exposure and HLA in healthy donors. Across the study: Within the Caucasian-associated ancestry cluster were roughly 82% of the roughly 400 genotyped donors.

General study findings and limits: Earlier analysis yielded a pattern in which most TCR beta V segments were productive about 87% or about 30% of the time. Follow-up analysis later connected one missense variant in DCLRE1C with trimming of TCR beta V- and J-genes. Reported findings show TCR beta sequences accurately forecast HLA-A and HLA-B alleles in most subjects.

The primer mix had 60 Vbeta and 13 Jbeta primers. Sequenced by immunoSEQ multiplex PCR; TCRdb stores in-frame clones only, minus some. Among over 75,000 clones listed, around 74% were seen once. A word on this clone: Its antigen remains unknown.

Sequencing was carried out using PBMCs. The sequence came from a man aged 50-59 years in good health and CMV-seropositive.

Written as DNA, the CDR3 is TGTGCCAGCAGCCAAGAGAAGCGGGGGAGCGGCTACACCTTC. Protein product: CASSQEKRGSGYTF. The chain couples TRBV4-2 to TRBJ1-2; D might be TRBD1 (5 bases). The length of the CDR3 is 14 residues. The V and J ends lost 0 bases and 8 bases respectively, with 13 bases between them. The germline V gene has CDR1 LGHNA and CDR2 YNFKEQ.